This T cell receptor beta chain was sequenced in a study of blood T cells in healthy people across ages. Study-wide context: Template switching caught about one barcoded beta molecule for each two T cells.

No fewer than 7 million PBMCs went into each sample. Alongside a J-beta primer mix, a sample-barcoded 5' primer served in a second PCR lasting about 7 to 11 cycles. A tag from a template-switch adaptor with 12 random nucleotides marked each cDNA molecule. Each CDR3 protein gets one entry after TCRdb re-called the 5' RACE reads with MiXCR. The sample carries about 1.4 million distinct CDR3 sequences, around 55% recorded once. Germline CDR1 SQVTM, CDR2 ANQGSEA. The CDR3 has 13 amino acids. The V gene lost 2 bases and the J gene lost 0 bases, with 7 bases spanning the gap. Sample: blood. This TCR came from a man aged 18 to 30 in good health. The genes are TRBV29-1 and TRBJ1-2; maybe TRBD1 (6 bases). The CDR3 nucleotides read TGCAGCGTTGAACAGGGGCCTAACTATGGCTACACCTTC. Translating gives CSVEQGPNYGYTF.